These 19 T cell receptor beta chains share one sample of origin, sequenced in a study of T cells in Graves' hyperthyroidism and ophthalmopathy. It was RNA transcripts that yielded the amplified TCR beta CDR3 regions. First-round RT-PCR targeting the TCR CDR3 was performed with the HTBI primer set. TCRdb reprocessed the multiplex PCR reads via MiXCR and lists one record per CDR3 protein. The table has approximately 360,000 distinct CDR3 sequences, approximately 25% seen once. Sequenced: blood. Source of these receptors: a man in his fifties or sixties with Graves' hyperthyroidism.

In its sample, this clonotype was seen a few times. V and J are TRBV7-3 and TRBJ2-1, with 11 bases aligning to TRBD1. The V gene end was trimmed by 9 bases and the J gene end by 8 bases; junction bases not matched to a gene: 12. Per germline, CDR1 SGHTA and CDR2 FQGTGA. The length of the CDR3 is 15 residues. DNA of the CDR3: TGTGCCAGTAGTGCCACCGGACAGGGGGCCTATGAGCAGTTCTTC. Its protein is CASSATGQGAYEQFF.

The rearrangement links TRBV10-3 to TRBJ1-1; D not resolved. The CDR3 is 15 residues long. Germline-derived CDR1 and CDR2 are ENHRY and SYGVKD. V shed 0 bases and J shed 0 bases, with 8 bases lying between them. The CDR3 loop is CAISESRVMNTEAFF. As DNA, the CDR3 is TGTGCCATCAGTGAGTCGAGGGTAATGAACACTGAAGCTTTCTTT.

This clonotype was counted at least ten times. CDR3 sequence reads: CASSLAGLAGPTDTQYF. The CDR3, as DNA: TGTGCCAGCAGTTTGGCGGGACTAGCGGGACCCACAGATACGCAGTATTTT. This chain connects TRBV12-3 or TRBV12-4 to TRBJ2-3; 13 positions match TRBD2. The CDR3 is made up of 17 amino acids. V was clipped by 3 bases and J by 2 bases; unmatched bases: 5.

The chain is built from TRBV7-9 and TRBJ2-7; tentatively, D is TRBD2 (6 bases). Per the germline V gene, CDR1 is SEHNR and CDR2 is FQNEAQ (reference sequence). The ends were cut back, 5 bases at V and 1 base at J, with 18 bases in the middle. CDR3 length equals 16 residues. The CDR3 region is CASSAQVRESSYEQYF. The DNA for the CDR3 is TGTGCCAGCAGCGCCCAAGTTCGGGAGAGTTCCTACGAGCAGTACTTC. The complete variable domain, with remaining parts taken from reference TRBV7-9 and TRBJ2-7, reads DTGVSQNPRHKITKRGQNVTFRCDPISEHNRLYWYRQTLGQGPEFLTYFQNEAQLEKSRLLSDRFSAERPKGSFSTLEIQRTEQGDSAMYLCASSAQVRESSYEQYFGPGTRLTVT.

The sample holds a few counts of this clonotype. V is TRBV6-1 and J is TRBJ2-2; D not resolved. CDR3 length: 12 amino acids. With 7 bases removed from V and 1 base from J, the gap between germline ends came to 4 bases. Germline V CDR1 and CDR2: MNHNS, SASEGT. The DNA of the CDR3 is TGTGCCAGCACTGAGAACACCGGGGAGCTGTTTTTT. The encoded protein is CASTENTGELFF.

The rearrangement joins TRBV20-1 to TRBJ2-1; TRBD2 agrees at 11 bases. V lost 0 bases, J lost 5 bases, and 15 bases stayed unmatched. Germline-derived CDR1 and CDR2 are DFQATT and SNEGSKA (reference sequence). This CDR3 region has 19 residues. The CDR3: CSARDDIAGGGRVDNEQFF. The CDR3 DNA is TGCAGTGCTAGAGATGATATAGCGGGAGGGGGCAGAGTAGACAATGAGCAGTTCTTC.

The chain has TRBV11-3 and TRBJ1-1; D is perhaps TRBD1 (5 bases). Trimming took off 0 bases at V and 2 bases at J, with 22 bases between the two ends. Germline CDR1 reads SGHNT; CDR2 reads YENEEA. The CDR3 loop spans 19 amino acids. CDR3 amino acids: CASSLDLMLATVPNTEAFF. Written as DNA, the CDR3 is TGTGCCAGCAGCTTAGATCTAATGTTGGCGACAGTACCCAACACTGAAGCTTTCTTT.

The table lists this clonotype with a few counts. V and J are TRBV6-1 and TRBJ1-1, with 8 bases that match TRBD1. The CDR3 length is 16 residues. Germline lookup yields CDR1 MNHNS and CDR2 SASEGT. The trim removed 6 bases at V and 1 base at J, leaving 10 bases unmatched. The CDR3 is CASRESDRVWNTEAFF. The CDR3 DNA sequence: TGTGCCAGCAGAGAATCGGACAGGGTTTGGAACACTGAAGCTTTCTTT.

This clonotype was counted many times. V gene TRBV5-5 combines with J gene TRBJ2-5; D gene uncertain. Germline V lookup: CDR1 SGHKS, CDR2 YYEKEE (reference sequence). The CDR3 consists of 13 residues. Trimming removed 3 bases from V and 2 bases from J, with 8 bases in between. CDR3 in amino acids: CASSSHLQETQYF. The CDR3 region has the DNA TGTGCCAGCAGCTCCCACCTACAAGAGACCCAGTACTTC.

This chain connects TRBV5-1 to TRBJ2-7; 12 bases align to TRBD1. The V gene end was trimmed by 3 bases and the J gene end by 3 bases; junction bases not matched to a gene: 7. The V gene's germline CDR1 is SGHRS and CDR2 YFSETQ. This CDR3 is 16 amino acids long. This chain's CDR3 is CASSSGTGGAFYEQYF. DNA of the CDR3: TGCGCCAGCAGCTCCGGGACAGGGGGCGCCTTCTACGAGCAGTACTTC.

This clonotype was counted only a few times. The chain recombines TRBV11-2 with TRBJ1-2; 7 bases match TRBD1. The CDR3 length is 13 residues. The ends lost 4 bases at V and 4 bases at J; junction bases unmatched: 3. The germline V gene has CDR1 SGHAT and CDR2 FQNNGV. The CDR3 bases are TGTGCCAGCAGCTCGACAGGGAGCTATGGCTACACCTTC. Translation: CASSSTGSYGYTF.

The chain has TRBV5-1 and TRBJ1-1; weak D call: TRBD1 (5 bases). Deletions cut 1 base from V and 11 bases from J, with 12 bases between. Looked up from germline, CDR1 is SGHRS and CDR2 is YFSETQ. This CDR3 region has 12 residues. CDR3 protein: CASSLTSGGAFF. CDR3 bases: TGCGCCAGCAGCTTGACCTCCGGGGGGGCTTTCTTT.

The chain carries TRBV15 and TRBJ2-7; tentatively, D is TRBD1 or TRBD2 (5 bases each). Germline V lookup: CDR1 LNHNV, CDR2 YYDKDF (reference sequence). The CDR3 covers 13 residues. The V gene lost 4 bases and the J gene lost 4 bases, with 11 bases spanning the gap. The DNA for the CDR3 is TGTGCCACCAGCATTGGGGGAAGGTACGAGCAGTACTTC. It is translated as CATSIGGRYEQYF. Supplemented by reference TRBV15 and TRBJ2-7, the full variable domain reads DAMVIQNPRYQVTQFGKPVTLSCSQTLNHNVMYWYQQKSSQAPKLLFHYYDKDFNNEADTPDNFQSRRPNTSFCFLDIRSPGLGDTAMYLCATSIGGRYEQYFGPGTRLTVT.

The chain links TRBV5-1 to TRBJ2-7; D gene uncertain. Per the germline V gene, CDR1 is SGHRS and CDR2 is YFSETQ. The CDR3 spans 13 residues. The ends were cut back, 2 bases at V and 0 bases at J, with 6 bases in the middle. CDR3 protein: CASSFTSSYEQYF. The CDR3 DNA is TGCGCCAGCAGCTTCACGAGCTCCTACGAGCAGTACTTC.

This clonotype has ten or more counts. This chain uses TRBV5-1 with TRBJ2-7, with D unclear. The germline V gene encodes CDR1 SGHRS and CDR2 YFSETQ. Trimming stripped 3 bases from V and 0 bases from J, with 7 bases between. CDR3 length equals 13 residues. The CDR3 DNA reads TGCGCCAGCAGCTCGCCCCACTCCTACGAGCAGTACTTC. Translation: CASSSPHSYEQYF.

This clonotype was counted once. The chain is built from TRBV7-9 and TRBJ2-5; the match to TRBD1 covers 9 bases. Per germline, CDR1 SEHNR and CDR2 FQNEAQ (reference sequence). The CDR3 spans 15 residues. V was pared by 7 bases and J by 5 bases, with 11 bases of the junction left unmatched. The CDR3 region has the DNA TGTGCCAGCAACCGGGACAGGGTTCGTTCGGAGACCCAGTACTTC. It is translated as CASNRDRVRSETQYF.

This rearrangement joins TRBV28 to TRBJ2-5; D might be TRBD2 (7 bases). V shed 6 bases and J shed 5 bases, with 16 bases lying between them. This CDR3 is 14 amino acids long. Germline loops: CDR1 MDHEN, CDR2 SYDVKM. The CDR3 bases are TGTGCCAGCAGGAGACTAGGGGGAGGGGAGACCCAGTACTTC. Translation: CASRRLGGGETQYF.

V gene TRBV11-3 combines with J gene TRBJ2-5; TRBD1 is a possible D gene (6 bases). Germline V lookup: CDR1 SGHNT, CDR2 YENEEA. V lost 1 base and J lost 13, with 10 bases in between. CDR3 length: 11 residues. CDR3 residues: CASSLGTGLYF. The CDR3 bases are TGTGCCAGCAGCTTAGGTACAGGGTTGTACTTC.

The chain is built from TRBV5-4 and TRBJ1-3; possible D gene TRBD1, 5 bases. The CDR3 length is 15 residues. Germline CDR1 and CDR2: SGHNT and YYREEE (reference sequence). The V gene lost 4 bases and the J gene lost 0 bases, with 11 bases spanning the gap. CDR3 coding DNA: TGTGCCAGCAGCCGCGGACAAAACTCTGGAAACACCATATATTTT. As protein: CASSRGQNSGNTIYF.